The entry that follows covers one T cell receptor (beta chain) sequence. V was shortened by 5 bases and J by 0 bases, with 11 bases between the two germline ends. This CDR3 comprises 14 residues. Germline lookup yields CDR1 LGHDT and CDR2 YNNKEL (reference sequence). Preparation of the TCRbeta library was carried out with unique molecular identifiers. Each CDR3 protein is one row after TCRdb ran MiXCR on the PCR reads. The sample holds about 400,000 distinct CDR3 sequences, around 20% seen once. The record originates from a study of T-cell reconstitution after alpha-beta-depleted transplantation in children.

The receptor was derived from a human donor who donated a stem cell graft to a child with acute myeloid leukemia. This rearrangement joins TRBV3-1 to TRBJ2-7; either TRBD1 or TRBD2 may supply D (5 bases each). The specimen was PBMCs from the stem cell graft donor, collected from the stem cell graft. The CDR3 region has the DNA TGTGCCAGCAGCAAGGGACCCCTCTCCTACGAGCAGTACTTC. It codes for CASSKGPLSYEQYF.